Described below is a single T cell receptor (beta chain) sequence and its context. This entry belongs to a study of CD8 T cells in Susac syndrome. The CDR3 has 14 residues. In germline, CDR1 is SGHVS, CDR2 FNYEAQ. V shed 1 base and J shed 7 bases, with 10 bases lying between them. RNA was extracted with the RNeasy kit, and a quantity of about 0.45 to 1 ug was reverse transcribed using random hexamers. Each CDR3 protein gets one entry after TCRdb re-called the immunoSEQ multiplex PCR reads with MiXCR. Of 120,000 or so distinct CDR3 sequences detected, about 95% appear once; the ten largest clones hold around 0.21%.

The sequence came from a human donor with Susac syndrome. This chain uses TRBV7-6 with TRBJ1-4; D is unclear. Sequenced: CD8+ T cells from PBMCs. The DNA for the CDR3 is TGTGCCAGCAGCTTAGTGGCGGCAGCTGAAAAACTGTTTTTT. Protein sequence: CASSLVAAAEKLFF.